This entry lists 32 T cell receptor beta chains sequenced from one sample in a study of graft-versus-host responses after intestinal transplantation (dated by TCRdb to the early 2020s). Library creation used the immunoSEQ multiplex PCR assay. The immuneACCESS repertoire file appears here via TCRdb, limited to in-frame rearrangements. These files lack a portion of the clones; in checked studies, under half of the deficit traces to unresolved V genes, and the cause of the others is not known. This sample holds more than 15,000 clones; less than 50% were observed only once. Over 3% of the sample is taken by the ten largest. Sample time point, as interpreted from the label and publication: cells obtained before transplantation from donor or recipient. In mixed lymphocyte reactions, roughly 200,000 CFSE-labeled pre-transplant responders were plated with roughly 200,000 irradiated violet-dye-labeled stimulators and cultured for 6 days.

The sequences come from alloreactive CD8+ T cells from a mixed lymphocyte reaction culture, collected before intestinal transplant. The sample's cell subset or site, from its label and the paper: CFSE-low proliferating T cells sorted from roughly six-day pre-transplant mixed lymphocyte reaction (GvH or HvG direction). The receptors here all came from a human patient who received an intestinal transplant.

This chain connects TRBV15 to TRBJ2-7; 12 nucleotides line up with TRBD2. This CDR3 region has 19 residues. With 0 bases clipped from V and 0 bases from J, the junction kept 9 bases outside the gene matches. Germline assignment: CDR1 LNHNV and CDR2 YYDKDF (reference sequence). In nucleotides, the CDR3 is TGTGCCACCAGCAGAGATCGGGGACTAGCGGGCATAACCTCCTACGAGCAGTACTTC. This gives the protein CATSRDRGLAGITSYEQYF.

Concerning this clone: A much larger clone differs by one base, so this may be a read error. The chain employs TRBV5-1 and TRBJ2-7, with unresolved D. V dropped 6 bases and J dropped 0 bases, with 7 bases sitting between them. CDR1 is SGHRS, CDR2 YFSETQ, per germline. This CDR3 comprises 12 residues. CDR3 in DNA: TGCGCCAGCAAGGACGGCTCCTACGAGCAGTACTTC. Its translation: CASKDGSYEQYF.

This chain uses TRBV9 with TRBJ2-7; TRBD1 agrees at 8 bases. V was clipped by 3 bases and J by 2 bases; unmatched bases: 4. Germline V gives CDR1 SGDLS, CDR2 YYNGEE. This CDR3 is 14 amino acids long. CDR3 region: CASSATGGPYEQYF. The CDR3 nucleotides are TGTGCCAGCAGCGCCACAGGGGGGCCCTACGAGCAGTACTTC.

The gene calls are TRBV6-4 and TRBJ2-5, with D unclear. With 4 bases removed from V and 5 bases from J, the gap between germline ends came to 20 bases. The CDR3 has 16 residues. The germline V gene has CDR1 MRHNA and CDR2 SNTAGT. The CDR3 is CASSGVFFWDRETQYF. The CDR3, as DNA: TGTGCCAGCAGTGGGGTTTTTTTTTGGGATCGTGAGACCCAGTACTTC.

This chain connects TRBV4-1 to TRBJ2-1; TRBD2 matches 7 bases. The CDR3 runs 13 residues. Germline CDR1 is MGHRA and CDR2 is YSYEKL. The V and J ends lost 0 bases and 16 bases, in that order; junction bases with no gene match: 9. The CDR3 DNA reads as TGCGCCAGCAGCCAAGAAGGGGCGGGGGACTTTTTCTTC. It codes for CASSQEGAGDFFF.

This clone was counted a few times. This chain joins TRBV29-1 and TRBJ2-3, with D tentatively TRBD2 (7 bases). The V gene's germline CDR1 is SQVTM and CDR2 ANQGSEA. V was cut by 7 bases and J by 2 bases, with 13 bases left in between. The CDR3 runs 13 residues. CDR3 amino acids: CSGEGGYTDTQYF. CDR3 DNA sequence: TGCAGCGGTGAGGGGGGGTACACAGATACGCAGTATTTT.

J is TRBJ1-5 and V is TRBV7-9, with D unresolved. Germline CDR1 and CDR2: SEHNR and FQNEAQ (reference sequence). Trimming left V 3 bases short and J 0 bases short, with 3 bases between. CDR3 length: 13 amino acids. The DNA of the CDR3 is TGTGCCAGCAGCTTCGGTAGCAATCAGCCCCAGCATTTT. Protein sequence: CASSFGSNQPQHF.

The chain links TRBV6-5 to TRBJ1-3; a possible D gene is TRBD1 (6 bases). This CDR3 has 14 residues. The germline V gene has CDR1 MNHEY and CDR2 SVGAGI. V was pared by 5 bases and J by 2 bases, with 10 bases between. The CDR3 sequence is CASSPDRAGNTIYF. For the CDR3, the DNA is TGTGCCAGCAGTCCGGACAGAGCTGGAAACACCATATATTTT.

Only a few counts were recorded for this clone. The chain couples TRBV18 to TRBJ2-2; a weak D match, TRBD2 (5 bases). The germline V and J ends were trimmed by 3 bases and 0 bases, with 14 bases remaining between them. The CDR3 has 17 residues. Germline CDR1 and CDR2: KGHSH and LQKENI. CDR3: CASSPTLAIANTGELFF. As DNA, the CDR3 is TGTGCCAGCTCACCTACTTTAGCGATCGCGAACACCGGGGAGCTGTTTTTT.

CDR3 residues: CASSRQNPFVYTTYEQYF. CDR3 DNA: TGTGCCAGCAGCCGACAAAACCCCTTCGTCTACACTACCTACGAGCAGTACTTC. V and J are TRBV7-6 and TRBJ2-7, with unresolved D. V shed 5 bases and J shed 2 bases, with 25 bases lying between them. The CDR3 is 18 amino acids. Germline CDR1 reads SGHVS; CDR2 reads FNYEAQ.

This clone came up a few times. V and J are TRBV6-5 and TRBJ1-2; D is uncertain. This CDR3 is built from 13 residues. Germline V gene sequence: CDR1 MNHEY, CDR2 SVGAGI. Trimming left V 2 bases short and J 5 bases short, with 9 bases between. CDR3 nucleotides: TGTGCCAGCAGTTACGACCGTCGATATGGCTACACCTTC. Its protein product is CASSYDRRYGYTF.

This clone has more than one count but fewer than ten. J is TRBJ2-1 and V is TRBV20-1; D not certain. V was cut by 8 bases and J by 8 bases, with 13 bases left in between. The germline V gene has CDR1 DFQATT and CDR2 SNEGSKA (reference sequence). The CDR3 spans 11 residues. CDR3 sequence: CSSSGRDEQFF. Written as DNA, the CDR3 is TGCAGTTCGTCCGGCCGCGATGAGCAGTTCTTC.

The V and J genes are TRBV27 and TRBJ2-1; D gene unclear. Trimming cost V 2 bases and J 7 bases, with 12 bases left between them. Germline V gene lookup returns CDR1 MNHEY and CDR2 SMNVEV (reference sequence). There are 14 residues in the CDR3. CDR3 DNA: TGTGCCAGCAGTTTACAATACCGCCTTAATGAGCAGTTCTTC. Residues: CASSLQYRLNEQFF.

The V call is TRBV7-2, the J call TRBJ2-7; D is unresolved. The CDR3 covers 13 residues. Germline V gene lookup returns CDR1 SGHTA and CDR2 FQGNSA. V was pared by 5 bases and J by 6 bases, with 14 bases between. The CDR3 DNA follows: TGTGCCAGCAGCCACGAACCTTTTGCCGAGCAGTACTTC. It specifies CASSHEPFAEQYF.

This clone was seen a few times. The chain carries TRBV28 and TRBJ2-7; TRBD2 is a possible D gene (6 bases). Germline CDR1 MDHEN, CDR2 SYDVKM. Deletions cut 3 bases from V and 1 base from J, with 10 bases between. The CDR3 runs 14 residues. CDR3: CASSFGGASYEQYF. CDR3 coding DNA: TGTGCCAGCAGTTTTGGCGGGGCTTCCTACGAGCAGTACTTC.

This rearrangement joins TRBV6-6 to TRBJ2-3; a possible D gene is TRBD2 (5 bases). CDR1 is MNHNY, CDR2 SVGAGI, per germline (reference sequence). The CDR3 is 15 amino acids. V lost 6 bases to trimming and J lost 4 bases, with 17 bases between them. The CDR3 reads CASREVLAIADTQYF. In DNA form, the CDR3 reads TGTGCCAGCAGGGAGGTACTCGCGATAGCAGATACGCAGTATTTT.

This clone was detected only a few times. This chain joins TRBV7-6 and TRBJ2-7; no clear D gene. This CDR3 is built from 12 residues. Trimming cost V 3 bases and J 2 bases, with 5 bases left between them. The germline CDR1 and CDR2 sequences are SGHVS and FNYEAQ. The CDR3 reads CASSFGAYEQYF. The CDR3 coding sequence is TGTGCCAGCAGCTTTGGGGCCTACGAGCAGTACTTC.

This clone showed up just a few times. V is TRBV7-8 and J is TRBJ2-7; D is possibly TRBD2 (5 bases). The CDR3 spans 16 residues. V was trimmed by 3 bases and J by 1 base, leaving 16 bases between them. The germline V gene has CDR1 SGHVS and CDR2 FQNEAQ. In DNA form, the CDR3 reads TGTGCCAGCAGCTTCGTAAGGTGGGAGAGGTCCTACGAGCAGTACTTC. This gives the protein CASSFVRWERSYEQYF.

This clone is judged medium-sized. The chain is built from TRBV5-1 and TRBJ2-7, with 8 bases fitting TRBD1. The CDR3 consists of 15 residues. Germline CDR1 and CDR2: SGHRS and YFSETQ. V lost 0 bases, J lost 6 bases, and 8 bases stayed unmatched. The CDR3 sequence is CASSLGTGTGSEQYF. CDR3 in DNA: TGCGCCAGCAGCTTGGGAACGGGGACAGGCTCCGAGCAGTACTTC.

This chain links TRBV29-1 with TRBJ2-1, with 12 bases fitting TRBD2. CDR1 and CDR2 from the germline V gene are SQVTM and ANQGSEA. CDR3 length: 21 amino acids. The V segment lost 0 bases and the J segment 4 bases; nucleotides outside the gene matches: 19. CDR3: CSVEDGGASGRAPAAYNEQFF. In nucleotides, the CDR3 is TGCAGCGTTGAAGACGGTGGGGCTAGCGGGAGGGCCCCAGCCGCTTACAATGAGCAGTTCTTC.

The sample holds a few counts of this clone. V and J are TRBV4-1 and TRBJ2-5; D perhaps matches TRBD2 (6 bases). The V gene lost 3 bases and the J gene lost 5 bases, with 25 bases spanning the gap. The germline V gene encodes CDR1 MGHRA and CDR2 YSYEKL. This CDR3 has 18 residues. CDR3 sequence (DNA): TGCGCCAGCAGCCACGACGTTTACCTAGCGCCTGGCGCGGAGACCCAGTACTTC. Amino acid sequence: CASSHDVYLAPGAETQYF.

The chain carries TRBV18 and TRBJ2-7, with a tentative D call TRBD1 (6 bases). CDR3 length equals 15 residues. Germline V CDR1 and CDR2: KGHSH, LQKENI. Trimming left V 4 bases short and J 4 bases short, with 17 bases between. The CDR3 here is CASSRLRGSKYEQYF. In nucleotides, the CDR3 is TGTGCCAGCTCACGACTCAGGGGAAGTAAATACGAGCAGTACTTC.

The chain links TRBV28 to TRBJ2-7; 8 nucleotides line up with TRBD2. The CDR3 covers 22 residues. V shed 2 bases and J 2 bases; nucleotides not matched to a gene: 26. Germline V lookup: CDR1 MDHEN, CDR2 SYDVKM. The CDR3 here is CASSLTLHSNLMRREAPYEQYF. CDR3 sequence (DNA): TGTGCCAGCAGTTTAACTTTACACTCGAATTTGATGCGGCGGGAGGCCCCCTACGAGCAGTACTTC. The full variable domain, with the rest looked up from reference TRBV28 and TRBJ2-7, is DVKVTQSSRYLVKRTGEKVFLECVQDMDHENMFWYRQDPGLGLRLIYFSYDVKMKEKGDIPEGYSVSREKKERFSLILESASTNQTSMYLCASSLTLHSNLMRREAPYEQYFGPGTRLTVT.

This clone was seen just once. The chain carries TRBV2 and TRBJ2-7; D is ambiguous. Germline V gene data show CDR1 as SNHLY and CDR2 as FYNNEI. CDR3 length: 15 residues. Deletions cut 0 bases from V and 12 bases from J, with 21 bases between. The CDR3 nucleotides are TGTGCCAGCAGTGAAGCGCTTCCGTCGGCGGTACTAACGTACTTC. Protein: CASSEALPSAVLTYF.

This clone ranks as medium-sized. This chain connects TRBV10-2 to TRBJ1-2; possibly TRBD1 for D (5 bases). The germline gives CDR1 WSHSY, CDR2 SAAADI. The CDR3 is 14 residues long. V was shortened by 4 bases and J by 1 base, with 10 bases between the two germline ends. CDR3 sequence (DNA): TGCGCCAGCAGTGCGGGGGAAATTAACTATGGCTACACCTTC. Its protein product is CASSAGEINYGYTF.

The V gene is TRBV9, the J gene TRBJ2-3, with D hard to call. CDR1 and CDR2 (germline): SGDLS, YYNGEE. Trimming pared 4 bases from V and 4 bases from J, leaving 16 bases between. The CDR3 contains 15 residues. The CDR3 loop is CASSLYSDGSDTQYF. DNA for the CDR3: TGTGCCAGCAGCTTATACTCCGACGGGTCAGATACGCAGTATTTT.

The rearrangement uses TRBV7-9 and TRBJ1-1; D gene unclear. Trimming removed 1 base at V and 8 bases at J, with 8 bases between. The germline V gene encodes CDR1 SEHNR and CDR2 FQNEAQ (reference sequence). CDR3 size: 12 residues. The CDR3 bases are TGTGCCAGCAGCTTAGAAGGGTGGGAAGCTTTCTTT. Amino acid sequence: CASSLEGWEAFF.

The chain joins TRBV4-2 to TRBJ1-2; 9 bases are a match to TRBD1. CDR3 length: 14 amino acids. Germline values: CDR1 LGHNA, CDR2 YNFKEQ. J gave up 7 bases and V 0 bases, and 3 bases lay outside the gene matches. The CDR3 reads CASSQEGTGSGYTF. CDR3 nucleotide sequence: TGTGCCAGCAGCCAAGAGGGGACAGGGTCTGGCTACACCTTC.

This clone came up a few times. The gene calls are TRBV27 and TRBJ2-7, with TRBD1 identical over 10 bases. CDR3 length: 15 amino acids. The J segment lost 3 bases and the V segment lost 3 bases, leaving 5 bases of the junction unmatched. CDR1 and CDR2 (germline): MNHEY, SMNVEV (reference sequence). The CDR3 reads CASSFSGTGDYEQYF. DNA for the CDR3: TGTGCCAGCAGTTTTTCCGGGACAGGGGACTACGAGCAGTACTTC.

Judged by abundance, this clone is medium-sized (0.01 to 0.1%). The genes are TRBV6-5 and TRBJ1-1; D gene ambiguous. The germline V and J ends were trimmed by 2 bases and 5 bases, with 15 bases remaining between them. This CDR3 has 15 residues. Germline loops: CDR1 MNHEY, CDR2 SVGAGI. The CDR3 sequence is CASSYDGGLGTEAFF. In DNA, the CDR3 is TGTGCCAGCAGTTACGATGGAGGGCTTGGTACTGAAGCTTTCTTT.

V is TRBV13 and J is TRBJ1-1; 8 positions agree with TRBD1. The germline V gene has CDR1 PRHDT and CDR2 FYEKMQ (reference sequence). This CDR3 spans 13 amino acids. V shed 8 bases, J shed 1 base, and the junction held 3 bases outside the gene matches. The CDR3 is CASDRGRNTEAFF. CDR3 sequence (DNA): TGTGCCAGCGACAGGGGCAGGAACACTGAAGCTTTCTTT.

This rearrangement joins TRBV4-1 to TRBJ2-7; D gene uncertain. Trimming removed 0 bases from V and 3 bases from J, with 15 bases in between. Per the germline V gene, CDR1 is MGHRA and CDR2 is YSYEKL. This CDR3 spans 16 amino acids. The CDR3, as DNA: TGCGCCAGCAGCCAAGAGGAGCCTTCCATCTACTACGAGCAGTACTTC. It translates to CASSQEEPSIYYEQYF.